This T cell receptor beta chain appears in the sequencing data of a study of control samples from healthy donors and cancer patients (dated by TCRdb to about 2020). From cysteine to phenylalanine, the CDR3 is 13 amino acids long. The read is trimmed to its CDR3 DNA, 39 bases read in frame from base 1. According to the germline V gene, CDR1 reads ENHRY and CDR2 reads SYGVKD. Trimming leaves V shorter by 10 bases and J shorter by 8 bases, with the junction holding 11 bases beyond the gene matches. To note about this clone: Its antigen has not been determined. Per-base qualities were not stored, and no clone one base away is much larger.

The receptor library was made with the immunoSEQ multiplex PCR assay. As stored in TCRdb, this immuneACCESS dataset retains in-frame rearrangements with V and J assigned. A fraction of the clones does not appear; measured against another copy, unresolved V genes explain less than half of the discrepancy, and the remainder lacks a known reason. The sample yields 120,000 to 150,000 clones; 80% to 90% were counted once. 8% to 9.5% of the sample belongs to the ten largest clones. Sequenced: blood. The chain is encoded by TRBV10-3 joined to TRBJ1-2, with 9 central nucleotides matching TRBD1. The clonotype was recovered from a woman aged 30 to 39 in good health. At the DNA level, the sequence is TGTGCCACGGCCGGGACAGGGACCTTCGGCTACACCTTC. Its translation is CATAGTGTFGYTF.